This T cell receptor beta chain was captured in a study of CD8 T cell repertoires and HIV-1 epitope variants. Study background: T cells were stimulated with Twenty-five Gag and Nef peptides separately. The baseline condition was 1M T cells left uncultured. Whole-study findings and limits: No clonotypes responded to the TAALDMSHF plasma variant; four to six recognized KF9, one HW9.

V was clipped by 4 bases and J by 4 bases, with 14 bases between them. The germline V gene encodes CDR1 SGHVS and CDR2 FQNEAQ. The CDR3 is made up of 14 amino acids. A few counts support this clone. Its antigen is not known. The protocol was immunoSEQ multiplex PCR, while the TCRdb copy is restricted to in-frame clones and leaves out a portion. Of 4,000 to 6,000 clones in the sample, approximately 66% were seen once. Specimen: cultured CD8+ T cells derived from PBMCs. The chain recombines TRBV7-8 with TRBJ2-7; possibly TRBD2 for D (5 bases). The source is a male donor with HIV. The chain's CDR3 is CASSSGGFRYEQYF. CDR3 DNA: TGTGCCAGCAGCTCAGGAGGTTTCCGATACGAGCAGTACTTC.